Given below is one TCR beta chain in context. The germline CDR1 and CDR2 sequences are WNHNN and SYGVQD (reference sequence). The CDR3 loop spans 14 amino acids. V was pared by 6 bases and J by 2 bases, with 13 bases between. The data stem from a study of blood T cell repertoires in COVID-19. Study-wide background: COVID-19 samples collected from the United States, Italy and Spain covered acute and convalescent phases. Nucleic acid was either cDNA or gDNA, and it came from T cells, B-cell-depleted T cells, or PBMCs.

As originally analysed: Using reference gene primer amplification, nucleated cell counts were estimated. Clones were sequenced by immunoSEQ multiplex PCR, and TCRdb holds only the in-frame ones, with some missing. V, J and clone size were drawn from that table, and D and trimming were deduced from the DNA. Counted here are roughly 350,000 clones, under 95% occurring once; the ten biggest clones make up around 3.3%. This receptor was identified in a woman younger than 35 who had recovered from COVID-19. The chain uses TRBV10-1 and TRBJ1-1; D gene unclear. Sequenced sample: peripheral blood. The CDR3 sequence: CASSENILNTEAFF. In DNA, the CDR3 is TGCGCCAGCAGCGAGAATATCTTAAACACTGAAGCTTTCTTT.